This T cell receptor (beta chain) was sequenced for a study of blood T cell repertoires in COVID-19. Study background: The analysed material was cDNA or gDNA that came from T cells, B-cell-depleted T cells, or PBMCs.

The CDR3 totals 16 residues. V shed 0 bases and J 3 bases; nucleotides not matched to a gene: 5. The V gene's germline CDR1 is GTSNPN and CDR2 SVGIG (reference sequence). Per the original data handling: Reference gene primer amplification gave estimated nucleated cell counts. Method: immunoSEQ multiplex PCR; TCRdb's copy keeps in-frame clones and lacks some. V and J calls and clone size follow that table, whereas D and trimming were derived from the DNA. Of 150,000 to 200,000 clones in the sample, about 88% were seen once. V usage is TRBV30 and J usage is TRBJ2-1; TRBD1 aligns across 10 bases. The source of this sequence is a young man with acute or convalescent COVID-19. Sequenced material: peripheral blood. CDR3: CAWSVGTGAYYNEQFF. CDR3 nucleotides: TGTGCCTGGAGTGTTGGGACAGGGGCCTACTACAATGAGCAGTTCTTC. The full variable domain, in which reference TRBV30 and TRBJ2-1 provide the parts outside the CDR3, is SQTIHQWPATLVQPVGSPLSLECTVEGTSNPNLYWYRQAAGRGLQLLFYSVGIGQISSEVPQNLSASRPQDRQFILSSKKLLLSDSGFYLCAWSVGTGAYYNEQFFGPGTRLTVL.